The 11 T cell receptor beta chains reported below all come from one sample, sequenced in a study of human T cells and chemical hapten exposure. Time point noted: patch test 3, about 24 weeks after DPC sensitization. Treatment of the sample: therapeutic diphenylcyclopropenone sensitization with weekly scalp DPC. From the RACE reads, TCRdb called clonotypes with MiXCR, one entry per CDR3 protein. The repertoire includes some 71,000 distinct CDR3 sequences, around 10% of them detected once, and 1.4% sits in the top ten. Sequencing was performed on whole blood, taken in connection with sensitization to the hapten diphenylcyclopropenone (DPC). These receptor sequences come from a woman aged 45 to 65 with alopecia areata. Some clones in this sample may be carry-over from other donors' samples.

This clonotype was found many times. This chain connects TRBV28 to TRBJ2-1; 13 nucleotides line up with TRBD2. This CDR3 has 15 amino acids. The V gene's germline CDR1 is MDHEN and CDR2 SYDVKM. V dropped 6 bases and J dropped 4; count of bases not matched to a gene: 3. CDR3 sequence (DNA): TGTGCCAGCAGCCCGACTAGCGGGAGGTACAATGAGCAGTTCTTC. This encodes CASSPTSGRYNEQFF.

V gene TRBV12-3 or TRBV12-4 combines with J gene TRBJ2-1, with 9 nucleotides matching TRBD2. The CDR3 length is 13 residues. DNA of the CDR3: TGTGCAAGTATTTTGCGGGGGGGCAATGAGCAGTTCTTC. It codes for CASILRGGNEQFF.

About this clonotype itself: It may be a read error: a sequence one base away is much more abundant. This chain links TRBV6-1 with TRBJ2-1; perhaps TRBD2 as D (6 bases). V lost 10 bases and J 6 bases, leaving 13 bases between the germline ends. From germline, CDR1 is MNHNS and CDR2 SASEGT. The CDR3 is 12 amino acids. CDR3 region: CANKVGGNEQFF. Here the CDR3 DNA reads TGTGCCAACAAGGTCGGGGGCAATGAGCAGTTCTTC.

This clonotype came up a few times. The chain has TRBV28 and TRBJ1-5; unclear D gene. Trimming left V 6 bases short and J 2 bases short, with 17 bases between. This CDR3 is built from 16 residues. Germline V lookup: CDR1 MDHEN, CDR2 SYDVKM. Written as DNA, the CDR3 is TGTGCCAGCAGGCTCGACCGGGCCTTAGGCAATCAGCCCCAGCATTTT. Encoded protein: CASRLDRALGNQPQHF.

This clonotype occurred many times. This chain joins TRBV6-5 and TRBJ1-6; 8 positions agree with TRBD1. Germline values: CDR1 MNHEY, CDR2 SVGAGI. Trimming at V came to 6 bases and at J to 5 bases, leaving 9 bases not matched to a gene. The CDR3 runs to 16 residues. As DNA, the CDR3 is TGTGCCAGCAGCCAACGGACAGGGAGGAATAATTCACCCCTCCACTTT. It is translated as CASSQRTGRNNSPLHF.

This clonotype was picked up many times. The gene calls are TRBV19 and TRBJ2-6, with D unclear. This CDR3 contains 16 residues. CDR1 and CDR2 from the germline V gene are LNHDA and SQIVND (reference sequence). The V and J ends lost 5 bases and 4 bases respectively, with 15 bases between them. The CDR3 bases are TGTGCCAGTAGTTCCCGTGGCGGCGGCGGGGCCAACGTCCTGACTTTC. Translated, it gives CASSSRGGGGANVLTF.

This clonotype appeared many times. V is TRBV2 and J is TRBJ2-1, with 7 bases identical to TRBD2. This CDR3 spans 13 amino acids. Germline loops: CDR1 SNHLY, CDR2 FYNNEI. The trim removed 6 bases at V and 8 bases at J, leaving 7 bases unmatched. DNA for the CDR3: TGTGCCAGCAGCTCCGGGACTACTCATGAGCAGTTCTTC. Protein: CASSSGTTHEQFF.

This clonotype was recorded a few times. CDR3 amino acids: CASSLAIDRGLFF. The CDR3 region has the DNA TGTGCCAGCAGCTTAGCGATCGACAGGGGACTGTTTTTT. This chain uses TRBV7-9 with TRBJ1-4; TRBD1 matches 8 bases. The CDR3 loop spans 13 amino acids. CDR1 and CDR2 from the germline V gene are SEHNR and FQNEAQ (reference sequence). The trim removed 0 bases at V and 13 bases at J, leaving 4 bases unmatched.

In its sample, this clonotype was seen many times. The gene calls are TRBV4-2 and TRBJ1-2; D is undetermined. This CDR3 is built from 15 residues. Per the germline V gene, CDR1 is LGHNA and CDR2 is YNFKEQ. The ends were cut back, 0 bases at V and 2 bases at J, with 10 bases in the middle. CDR3 DNA sequence: TGTGCCAGCAGCCAAGATGTTTACGAAAACTATGGCTACACCTTC. It specifies CASSQDVYENYGYTF.

The sample holds many counts of this clonotype. Here the CDR3 reads CASSPPRGKETQYF. Here the CDR3 DNA reads TGTGCCAGCAGCCCACCCCGGGGGAAAGAGACCCAGTACTTC. This sequence joins TRBV7-6 and TRBJ2-5; D is perhaps TRBD2 (6 bases). V gave up 5 bases and J gave up 3 bases, with 13 bases separating them. CDR3 size: 14 residues. From germline, CDR1 is SGHVS and CDR2 FNYEAQ.

This clonotype was seen ten or more times. One end of the junction fails to match germline, which may point to a read error. The gene calls are TRBV28 and TRBJ1-5; maybe TRBD1 (6 bases). CDR1 MDHEN and CDR2 SYDVKM come from the germline V gene. The CDR3 is made up of 14 amino acids. CDR3 DNA sequence: TGTGCCAGCGGTTTAGGGGGTGTAAATCAGCCCCAGCATTTT. Translation gives CASGLGGVNQPQHF.